A selection of T cell receptor beta chains follows, all from one sample in a study of a mutant IDH1 vaccine in newly diagnosed glioma. These receptors have no known antigen. Libraries were prepared by immunoSEQ multiplex PCR; TCRdb keeps only in-frame clonotypes and omits some of them. The data hold fewer than 150,000 clones, with roughly 90% observed a single time. Specimen: PBMCs, collected from a glioma patient whose treatment included an IDH1 peptide vaccine. The receptors were sampled from a woman in her 50s with glioma. Both conserved end residues are part of each CDR3. The order of the fields is D gene, J gene, clone size, V gene, CDR3 DNA, CDR3 protein. D genes are given only for firm matches. Not every row has a clone size; where given, it reads once, few, many or a size class.

.,TRBJ1-2,once,TRBV28,TGTGCCAGCAGTCCCGGGACGGCGGTCCCTTATGGCTACACCTTC,CASSPGTAVPYGYTF
.,TRBJ1-6,.,TRBV5-1,TGCGCCAGCAGCCGGGACCTGGGATCACCCCTCCACTTT,CASSRDLGSPLHF
.,TRBJ2-7,.,TRBV25-1,TGTGCCAGCAGTGGACGAGGGATGCCCTCCTACGAGCAGTACTTC,CASSGRGMPSYEQYF
TRBD1,TRBJ2-5,.,TRBV15,TGTGCCACCAGCAGAGACTACAGGGGGCAAGAGACCCAGTACTTC,CATSRDYRGQETQYF
.,TRBJ2-1,.,TRBV7-9,TGTGCCAGCAGCCCCCCCGAGCAGTTCTTC,CASSPPEQFF
.,TRBJ1-6,.,TRBV30,TGTGCCTGGAGCCGAATGGATTCACCCCTCCACTTT,CAWSRMDSPLHF
.,TRBJ2-2,.,TRBV5-1,TGCGCCAGCACCGGACACACAAGGACCGGGGAGCTGTTTTTT,CASTGHTRTGELFF
.,TRBJ1-2,.,TRBV6-1,TGTGCCAGCGGCGCCGGAAGCTATGGCTACACCTTC,CASGAGSYGYTF
.,TRBJ2-7,.,TRBV7-8,TGTGCCAGCAGCTTACGACAGAGTAGCAGCTCCTACGAGCAGTACTTC,CASSLRQSSSSYEQYF
.,TRBJ1-1,.,TRBV9,TGTGCCAGCAGCAAGACAGGTTCCAACACTGAAGCTTTCTTT,CASSKTGSNTEAFF
TRBD2,TRBJ2-7,.,TRBV30,TGTGCCTGGAGTATCCTCTTAGCGGGAGGGGAGCAGTACTTC,CAWSILLAGGEQYF
TRBD1,TRBJ2-3,.,TRBV7-9,TGTGCCAGCAGCTTAGTATTCGGCAGGGGGCAAGTTACGCAGTATTTT,CASSLVFGRGQVTQYF
.,TRBJ1-4,.,TRBV28,TGTGCCAGCAAAACCCGGGACGCTTGGCGTGAAAAACTGTTTTTT,CASKTRDAWREKLFF
.,TRBJ2-6,.,TRBV12-5,TGTGCTAGTGACTTGACGCTGAGAGGCCCCGGCGGTGGGGCCAACGTCCTGACTTTC,CASDLTLRGPGGGANVLTF
TRBD1,TRBJ2-7,once,TRBV28,TGTGCCAGCAGTTTGCCCACCGGGACAGGGACCTACGAGCAGTACTTC,CASSLPTGTGTYEQYF
.,TRBJ1-1,.,TRBV2,TGTGCCAGCACGGAGAACATGAACACTGAAGCTTTCTTT,CASTENMNTEAFF
.,TRBJ2-7,.,TRBV30,TGTGCCTGGAGTGACAGAACCTACGAGCAGTACTTC,CAWSDRTYEQYF
.,TRBJ2-7,.,TRBV6-1,TGTGCCAGCAGCGGACGCGGCAGGGAGGACTACGAGCAGTACTTC,CASSGRGREDYEQYF
.,TRBJ2-3,.,TRBV13,TGTGCCAGCAGCCCTACCACACTAGGGTGGGGCGCAGATACGCAGTATTTT,CASSPTTLGWGADTQYF
.,TRBJ2-1,.,TRBV6-6,TGTGCCAGCAGTTCCTCACAGATCAATGAGCAGTTCTTC,CASSSSQINEQFF
.,TRBJ2-7,.,TRBV30,TGTGCCTGGAAGGACAGAGGCTCCTACGAGCAGTACTTC,CAWKDRGSYEQYF
.,TRBJ2-1,.,TRBV6-5,TGTGCCAGCAGTTACTCGACCCGCAATGAGCAGTTCTTC,CASSYSTRNEQFF
.,TRBJ1-2,.,TRBV27,TGTGCCAGCAGTCCAGCACTGAGGAACTATGGCTACACCTTC,CASSPALRNYGYTF
.,TRBJ2-1,.,TRBV9,TGTGCCAGCAGCGTAGGGGATCTGCCCGCCAATGAGCAGTTCTTC,CASSVGDLPANEQFF
.,TRBJ2-2,.,TRBV5-4,TGTGCCAGCAGCTCCGGGACCCCGGGAACCGGGGAGCTGTTTTTT,CASSSGTPGTGELFF
TRBD2,TRBJ2-2,.,TRBV9,TGTGCCAGCAGCGTAGGTCGGACCAGCGGGAGGGCCGCCCGGAGCGGGGAGCTGTTTTTT,CASSVGRTSGRAARSGELFF